The 9 T cell receptor beta chains in this list originate from one sample, sequenced in a study of blood T cell repertoires in COVID-19. Clones were read by immunoSEQ multiplex PCR, and TCRdb kept only the in-frame ones, dropping some. The table lists 110,000 or so clones, 85% to 90% of them singletons, with roughly 5% in the top ten. The specimen was peripheral blood. These receptors were taken from an older woman with COVID-19, enrolled during active disease.

This chain links TRBV7-9 with TRBJ1-1, with D uncertain. V gave up 5 bases and J gave up 0 bases, with 10 bases separating them. CDR1 is SEHNR, CDR2 FQNEAQ, per germline (reference sequence). This CDR3 comprises 14 residues. The chain's CDR3 is CASSTSQVNTEAFF. DNA of the CDR3: TGTGCCAGCAGCACGAGTCAGGTGAACACTGAAGCTTTCTTT.

The chain uses TRBV7-8 and TRBJ1-2, with TRBD1 matching 8 bases. This CDR3 is 14 amino acids long. V lost 1 base and J lost 5; bases outside the gene matches: 3. Germline CDR1 and CDR2: SGHVS and FQNEAQ. The chain's CDR3 is CASSLGTGSYGYTF. Here the CDR3 DNA reads TGTGCCAGCAGCTTAGGGACAGGGTCATATGGCTACACCTTC.

A few counts support this clone. Other nucleotide sequences from this sample produce the same CDR3. This chain uses TRBV9 with TRBJ2-1; the match to TRBD2 covers 11 bases. The V gene end was trimmed by 4 bases and the J gene end by 7 bases; junction bases not matched to a gene: 7. Germline V gene data show CDR1 as SGDLS and CDR2 as YYNGEE. CDR3 length: 15 residues. CDR3 DNA: TGTGCCAGCAGCTTACTAGCGGGGGCGGGTAATGAGCAGTTCTTC. Translated: CASSLLAGAGNEQFF.

V usage is TRBV19 and J usage is TRBJ1-5; 8 nucleotides agree with TRBD1. CDR3 length: 16 residues. CDR1 and CDR2 (germline): LNHDA, SQIVND (reference sequence). Trimming removed 5 bases from V and 2 bases from J; junction bases left unmatched: 8. The CDR3 DNA sequence: TGTGCCAGTAGTGATGGACAGGGAATCGGCAATCAGCCCCAGCATTTT. Translating gives CASSDGQGIGNQPQHF.

This clone was seen only once. This chain joins TRBV24-1 and TRBJ2-1; 7 nucleotides align to TRBD1. Germline values: CDR1 KGHDR, CDR2 SFDVKD. Trimming cost V 3 bases and J 8 bases; bases outside gene matches: 3. The CDR3 length is 13 residues. The CDR3 bases are TGTGCCACCAGTGATGGAGACAGGGATGAGCAGTTCTTC. The encoded protein is CATSDGDRDEQFF.

The count of this clone is one. The chain recombines TRBV9 with TRBJ2-1; 8 positions match TRBD2. Germline V gene lookup returns CDR1 SGDLS and CDR2 YYNGEE. The CDR3 spans 17 residues. The V segment lost 4 bases and the J segment 0 bases; nucleotides outside the gene matches: 9. The CDR3 DNA reads as TGTGCCAGCAGCCCGGGAGGGGGGGCAAGCTCCTACAATGAGCAGTTCTTC. Its protein is CASSPGGGASSYNEQFF.

The chain's CDR3 is CASSDDTSGYYEQYF. In DNA, the CDR3 is TGTGCCAGCAGTGACGACACTAGCGGGTACTACGAGCAGTACTTC. The chain recombines TRBV6-1 with TRBJ2-7; 9 nucleotides align to TRBD2. V lost 3 bases to trimming and J lost 3 bases; unmatched junction nucleotides: 6. Germline CDR1 reads MNHNS; CDR2 reads SASEGT. The CDR3 runs to 15 residues.

This clone was recorded once. In nucleotides, the CDR3 is TGTGCCAGTAGTATAGGGTGGAGAAATGAAAAACTGTTTTTT. Translated, it gives CASSIGWRNEKLFF. The V call is TRBV19, the J call TRBJ1-4, with unresolved D. V dropped 1 base and J dropped 5 bases, with 8 bases sitting between them. The germline V gene encodes CDR1 LNHDA and CDR2 SQIVND (reference sequence). The CDR3 has 14 amino acids. The full variable domain, rest sourced from reference TRBV19 and TRBJ1-4, is DGGITQSPKYLFRKEGQNVTLSCEQNLNHDAMYWYRQDPGQGLRLIYYSQIVNDFQKGDIAEGYSVSREKKESFPLTVTSAQKNPTAFYLCASSIGWRNEKLFFGSGTQLSVL.

Here the CDR3 DNA reads TGTGCCAGCAGCCATGTCGGACAGGGGCCAGGCTCACCCCTCCACTTT. Translation gives CASSHVGQGPGSPLHF. The chain employs TRBV3-1 (or the pseudogene TRBV3-2) and TRBJ1-6; the match to TRBD1 covers 9 bases. J lost 10 bases, V lost 3 bases, and 10 bases had no gene match. The length of the CDR3 is 16 residues. Germline CDR1 reads LGHDT; CDR2 reads YNNKEL (reference sequence).